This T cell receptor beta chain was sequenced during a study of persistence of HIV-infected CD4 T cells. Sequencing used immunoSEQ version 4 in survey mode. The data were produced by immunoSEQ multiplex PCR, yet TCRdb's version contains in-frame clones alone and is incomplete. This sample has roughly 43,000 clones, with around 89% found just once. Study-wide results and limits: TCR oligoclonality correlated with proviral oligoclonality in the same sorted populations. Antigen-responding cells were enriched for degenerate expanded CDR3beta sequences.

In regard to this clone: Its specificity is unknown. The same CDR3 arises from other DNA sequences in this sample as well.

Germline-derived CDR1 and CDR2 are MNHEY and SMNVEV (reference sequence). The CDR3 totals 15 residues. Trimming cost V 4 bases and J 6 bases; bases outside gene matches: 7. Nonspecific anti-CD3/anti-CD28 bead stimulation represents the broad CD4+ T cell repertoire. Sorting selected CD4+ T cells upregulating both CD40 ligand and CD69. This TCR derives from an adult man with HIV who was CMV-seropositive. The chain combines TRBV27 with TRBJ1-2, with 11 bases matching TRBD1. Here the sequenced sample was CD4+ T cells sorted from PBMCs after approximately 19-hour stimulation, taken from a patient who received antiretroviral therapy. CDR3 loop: CASSWLGQGVNGYTF. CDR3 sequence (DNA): TGTGCCAGCAGTTGGTTGGGACAGGGGGTAAATGGCTACACCTTC.